What follows are 30 T cell receptor beta chains derived from one specimen sequenced in a study of T cell responses to AZD1222 COVID-19 vaccine. Clones were read by immunoSEQ multiplex PCR, and TCRdb kept only the in-frame ones, dropping some. Of under 85,000 clones in the sample, over 75% were seen once. The sequenced sample was peripheral blood, obtained 28 days after the second AZD1222 dose. Every receptor here comes from an adult who received the AZD1222 COVID-19 vaccine.

V and J are TRBV5-1 and TRBJ1-1, with D perhaps TRBD1 (5 bases). Trimming stripped 3 bases from V and 1 base from J, with 10 bases between. The V gene's germline CDR1 is SGHRS and CDR2 YFSETQ. The CDR3 length is 14 residues. In DNA, the CDR3 is TGCGCCAGCAGCTCCTCCGGGACGAACACTGAAGCTTTCTTT. Amino acids: CASSSSGTNTEAFF.

The chain uses TRBV7-3 and TRBJ1-2, with D maybe TRBD1 (6 bases). Germline CDR1 SGHTA, CDR2 FQGTGA. Trimming pared 2 bases from V and 0 bases from J, leaving 10 bases between. The CDR3 loop spans 15 amino acids. CDR3 in amino acids: CASSLSAGANYGYTF. In nucleotides, the CDR3 is TGTGCCAGCAGCTTATCGGCAGGGGCTAACTATGGCTACACCTTC.

J is TRBJ1-1 and V is TRBV7-9; TRBD1 might be the D (6 bases). Trimming stripped 6 bases from V and 4 bases from J, with 24 bases between. The CDR3 sequence is 17 residues long. Germline CDR1 and CDR2: SEHNR and FQNEAQ (reference sequence). Here the CDR3 reads CASRLVTGFQVVTEAFF. In DNA, the CDR3 is TGTGCCAGCAGGCTCGTAACAGGGTTCCAGGTTGTCACTGAAGCTTTCTTT.

This clone was recorded only once. This rearrangement joins TRBV19 to TRBJ2-7; D might be TRBD1 (5 bases). Germline CDR1 LNHDA, CDR2 SQIVND (reference sequence). The length of the CDR3 is 15 residues. V was trimmed by 6 bases and J by 2 bases, leaving 17 bases between them. The CDR3 loop is CASRMGYRQPYEQYF. As DNA, the CDR3 is TGTGCCAGTAGGATGGGGTACAGGCAGCCCTACGAGCAGTACTTC.

This chain uses TRBV6-5 with TRBJ2-7; D might be TRBD2 (5 bases). The CDR3 has 14 residues. The germline CDR1 and CDR2 sequences are MNHEY and SVGAGI. V lost 4 bases and J lost 5, with 15 bases in between. CDR3 sequence: CASSSGGWLHEQYF. DNA for the CDR3: TGTGCCAGCAGTTCTGGCGGGTGGCTACACGAGCAGTACTTC.

This chain links TRBV2 with TRBJ1-4; D remains ambiguous. This CDR3 contains 13 residues. Germline lookup yields CDR1 SNHLY and CDR2 FYNNEI. V lost 9 bases and J lost 0, with 8 bases in between. CDR3 amino acids: CASRATTNEKLFF. The CDR3 DNA reads as TGTGCCAGTCGGGCCACAACTAATGAAAAACTGTTTTTT.

The chain recombines TRBV6-6 with TRBJ1-2, with D hard to call. Trimming pared 7 bases from V and 5 bases from J, leaving 20 bases between. This CDR3 has 15 residues. Germline V gene sequence: CDR1 MNHNY, CDR2 SVGAGI (reference sequence). CDR3 region: CASTPPGDNIYGYTF. The DNA of the CDR3 is TGTGCCAGCACCCCGCCCGGCGACAACATATATGGCTACACCTTC.

The chain recombines TRBV11-2 with TRBJ2-3; D unresolved. Deletions cut 5 bases from V and 2 bases from J, with 2 bases between. The CDR3 extends over 11 amino acids. Per the germline V gene, CDR1 is SGHAT and CDR2 is FQNNGV. Here the CDR3 reads CASSVTDTQYF. The CDR3, as DNA: TGTGCCAGCAGCGTCACAGATACGCAGTATTTT.

The V and J genes are TRBV19 and TRBJ2-6; D ambiguous. Germline V gene data show CDR1 as LNHDA and CDR2 as SQIVND (reference sequence). The CDR3 sequence is 16 residues long. The V end was cut by 5 bases, the J end by 0 bases, with 11 bases between. The CDR3 here is CASSPDRSSGANVLTF. The CDR3 DNA reads as TGTGCCAGTAGTCCGGACCGTAGCTCTGGGGCCAACGTCCTGACTTTC. Based on the CDR3 plus reference TRBV19 and TRBJ2-6, the full variable domain is DGGITQSPKYLFRKEGQNVTLSCEQNLNHDAMYWYRQDPGQGLRLIYYSQIVNDFQKGDIAEGYSVSREKKESFPLTVTSAQKNPTAFYLCASSPDRSSGANVLTFGAGSRLTVL.

The J gene is TRBJ1-2, the V gene TRBV6-2 or TRBV6-3; weak D call: TRBD1 (6 bases). CDR1 and CDR2 from the germline V gene are MNHEY and SVGEGT. This CDR3 has 14 residues. Trimming took off 5 bases at V and 3 bases at J, with 13 bases between the two ends. CDR3 protein: CASSKTGMDYGYTF. The CDR3 coding sequence is TGTGCCAGCAGTAAAACAGGGATGGACTATGGCTACACCTTC.

The chain uses TRBV6-5 and TRBJ1-2; D is unclear. V lost 6 bases to trimming and J lost 11 bases, with 22 bases between them. The CDR3 consists of 14 residues. Germline V gene lookup returns CDR1 MNHEY and CDR2 SVGAGI. The CDR3 is CASSQDPISRVYTF. The DNA of the CDR3 is TGTGCCAGCAGCCAGGACCCAATCTCGCGGGTGTACACCTTC.

The chain recombines TRBV6-1 with TRBJ1-5, with D hard to call. The CDR3 runs 12 residues. CDR1 and CDR2 from the germline V gene are MNHNS and SASEGT. Trimming removed 2 bases from V and 5 bases from J, with 4 bases in between. The CDR3, as DNA: TGTGCCAGCAGTGAATCGTATCAGCCCCAGCATTTT. This codes for CASSESYQPQHF.

V gene TRBV18 combines with J gene TRBJ1-2; the D gene is possibly TRBD1 (5 bases). Trimming took 4 bases from V and 10 from J, leaving 16 bases between them. The CDR3 is 13 amino acids. Per germline, CDR1 KGHSH and CDR2 LQKENI. In DNA, the CDR3 is TGTGCCAGCTCACAACTGACAGACCAACCCTACACCTTC. It yields the protein CASSQLTDQPYTF.

This clone has only a few counts. The chain links TRBV19 to TRBJ1-5; D remains unclear. The CDR3 is 14 amino acids. CDR1 and CDR2 (germline): LNHDA, SQIVND (reference sequence). V lost 3 bases, J lost 10 bases, and 16 bases lay in between. The CDR3 reads CASSIYGVGKPQHF. The CDR3 DNA is TGTGCCAGTAGTATCTATGGGGTTGGAAAACCCCAGCATTTT.

The V gene is TRBV10-3, the J gene TRBJ2-1; no firm D call. From germline, CDR1 is ENHRY and CDR2 SYGVKD. The V end lost 3 bases, the J end lost 6 bases, and 15 bases lay between the germline ends. The CDR3 runs 15 residues. In DNA, the CDR3 is TGTGCCATCAGTGATATTGGGGATGTGGGCAATGAGCAGTTCTTC. It yields the protein CAISDIGDVGNEQFF.

The chain has TRBV11-3 and TRBJ2-3; tentatively, D is TRBD2 (5 bases). The CDR3 loop spans 14 amino acids. Per germline, CDR1 SGHNT and CDR2 YENEEA. The germline V and J ends were trimmed by 5 bases and 1 base, with 10 bases remaining between them. The CDR3 sequence is CASSTGLRTDTQYF. The CDR3 DNA is TGTGCCAGCAGCACCGGACTCCGCACAGATACGCAGTATTTT.

The chain's CDR3 is CASSSVSNYGYTF. The CDR3 DNA sequence: TGTGCCAGCAGCTCTGTTTCTAACTATGGCTACACCTTC. The gene calls are TRBV7-9 and TRBJ1-2; D is ambiguous. Germline values: CDR1 SEHNR, CDR2 FQNEAQ (reference sequence). CDR3 size: 13 residues. V lost 4 bases to trimming and J lost 0 bases, with 6 bases between them.

Concerning this clone itself: This CDR3 is also generated by other DNA sequences in the sample. The chain couples TRBV20-1 to TRBJ2-5, with D tentatively TRBD1 or TRBD2 (5 bases each). The CDR3 has 11 amino acids. CDR1 and CDR2 (germline): DFQATT, SNEGSKA (reference sequence). Trimming took 5 bases from V and 5 from J, leaving 9 bases between them. This CDR3 is CSAWDVETQYF. Here the CDR3 DNA reads TGCAGTGCTTGGGACGTCGAGACCCAGTACTTC.

The genes are TRBV9 and TRBJ1-3; TRBD1 agrees at 8 bases. Germline CDR1 and CDR2: SGDLS and YYNGEE. The CDR3 runs 17 residues. The V and J ends lost 3 bases and 4 bases, in that order; junction bases with no gene match: 12. The CDR3 region has the DNA TGTGCCAGCAGCGGGCATTCCAGGGGGCTCAGGGGAAACACCATATATTTT. It encodes CASSGHSRGLRGNTIYF.

The V and J genes are TRBV2 and TRBJ1-1; no firm D call. From germline, CDR1 is SNHLY and CDR2 FYNNEI. Trimming took 4 bases from V and 6 from J, leaving 6 bases between them. CDR3 length: 11 residues. DNA for the CDR3: TGTGCCAGCAGTGGCGTCTCTGAAGCTTTCTTT. It specifies CASSGVSEAFF.

This clone came up once. The DNA of the CDR3 is TGTGCCAGCAGCCCCGGACGGGGTGAAAAACTGTTTTTT. Translated: CASSPGRGEKLFF. The chain links TRBV27 to TRBJ1-4; D remains unclear. The CDR3 runs 13 residues. Trimming removed 6 bases at V and 7 bases at J, with 12 bases between. Looked up from germline, CDR1 is MNHEY and CDR2 is SMNVEV (reference sequence).

The chain links TRBV5-1 to TRBJ2-2; D is perhaps TRBD1 (6 bases). Germline-derived CDR1 and CDR2 are SGHRS and YFSETQ. The CDR3 is made up of 16 amino acids. V was cut by 0 bases and J by 1 base, with 10 bases left in between. CDR3 sequence reads: CASSLAGQRNTGELFF. The CDR3 DNA follows: TGCGCCAGCAGCTTGGCCGGACAGCGGAACACCGGGGAGCTGTTTTTT.

In DNA, the CDR3 is TGCGCCAGCAGCAGCGGGACCACGGTGAACACTGAAGCTTTCTTT. It is translated as CASSSGTTVNTEAFF. This sequence joins TRBV5-1 and TRBJ1-1; the D gene is possibly TRBD1 (5 bases). The CDR3 has 15 amino acids. Germline V lookup: CDR1 SGHRS, CDR2 YFSETQ. V lost 4 bases to trimming and J lost 0 bases, with 13 bases between them. The whole variable domain, remainder taken from reference TRBV5-1 and TRBJ1-1, is KAGVTQTPRYLIKTRGQQVTLSCSPISGHRSVSWYQQTPGQGLQFLFEYFSETQRNKGNFPGRFSGRQFSNSRSEMNVSTLELGDSALYLCASSSGTTVNTEAFFGQGTRLTVV.

The chain carries TRBV30 and TRBJ1-1; 8 bases match TRBD1. CDR1 GTSNPN and CDR2 SVGIG come from the germline V gene (reference sequence). CDR3 length: 13 residues. V lost 5 bases, J lost 1 base, and 3 bases stayed unmatched. CDR3 DNA sequence: TGTGCCTGGCAGGGGGCCCGGAACACTGAAGCTTTCTTT. It translates to CAWQGARNTEAFF.

The V call is TRBV7-2, the J call TRBJ2-5; D not resolved. Germline V gives CDR1 SGHTA, CDR2 FQGNSA. The CDR3 runs to 13 residues. Trimming left V 3 bases short and J 1 base short, with 6 bases between. The CDR3 DNA sequence: TGTGCCAGCAGCTTCATAGCCCAAGAGACCCAGTACTTC. Encoded protein: CASSFIAQETQYF.

The rearrangement links TRBV11-3 to TRBJ1-1, with TRBD1 identical over 9 bases. Germline CDR1 reads SGHNT; CDR2 reads YENEEA. Trimming took 1 base from V and 3 from J; bases not matched to a gene: 6. The CDR3 extends over 16 amino acids. CDR3 nucleotide sequence: TGTGCCAGCAGCTTAGGACAGGGGGATTTTCACACTGAAGCTTTCTTT. It specifies CASSLGQGDFHTEAFF.

The CDR3 DNA reads TGCGCCAGCAGCTTCCAGGGAGGGTCTAATGAAAAACTGTTTTTT. The encoded protein is CASSFQGGSNEKLFF. The rearrangement links TRBV5-1 to TRBJ1-4; D perhaps matches TRBD1 (5 bases). This CDR3 is 15 amino acids long. With 2 bases removed from V and 3 bases from J, the gap between germline ends came to 11 bases. Germline CDR1 and CDR2: SGHRS and YFSETQ. Based on the CDR3 plus reference TRBV5-1 and TRBJ1-4, the full variable domain is KAGVTQTPRYLIKTRGQQVTLSCSPISGHRSVSWYQQTPGQGLQFLFEYFSETQRNKGNFPGRFSGRQFSNSRSEMNVSTLELGDSALYLCASSFQGGSNEKLFFGSGTQLSVL.

J is TRBJ1-1 and V is TRBV7-2; the match to TRBD1 covers 12 bases. After removal of 2 bases from V and 0 bases from J, the junction contained 10 bases not matched to a gene. The CDR3 is 19 amino acids. From germline, CDR1 is SGHTA and CDR2 FQGNSA. The CDR3 bases are TGTGCCAGCAGCTTAATCCGGGACAGGGGGCCCCTGATGAACACTGAAGCTTTCTTT. Its protein is CASSLIRDRGPLMNTEAFF.

The chain links TRBV6-2 or TRBV6-3 to TRBJ2-7; D is tentatively TRBD1 or TRBD2 (5 bases each). Germline V CDR1 and CDR2: MNHEY, SVGEGT. CDR3 length equals 15 residues. Trimming took 1 base from V and 1 from J, leaving 11 bases between them. The CDR3 DNA follows: TGTGCCAGCAGTTACTACCGGGACGGGTCCTACGAGCAGTACTTC. Its protein product is CASSYYRDGSYEQYF.

This chain joins TRBV18 and TRBJ1-1; 10 bases are a match to TRBD1. Germline lookup yields CDR1 KGHSH and CDR2 LQKENI. CDR3 length: 15 amino acids. J gave up 4 bases and V 4 bases, and 6 bases lay outside the gene matches. CDR3 loop: CASSLRDRGSTEAFF. DNA for the CDR3: TGTGCCAGCTCACTTAGGGACAGGGGAAGCACTGAAGCTTTCTTT.